This T cell receptor beta chain was observed in a study of blood T cell repertoires in COVID-19. As for the study in general: Collection of acute and convalescent COVID-19 samples took place in the United States, Italy and Spain. Nucleic acid was either cDNA or gDNA, and it came from T cells, B-cell-depleted T cells, or PBMCs.

Methods used by the authors: By means of reference gene primer amplification, nucleated cell counts were estimated. Measured with immunoSEQ multiplex PCR; TCRdb has only the in-frame clones, and not every one. The V and J calls and the clone size are those of that table, but D and trimming were determined from the DNA. This table has about 120,000 clones, about nine tenths appearing once. The junction had 10 bases not matched to a gene; V was cut back by 4 bases and J by 3 bases. The CDR3 loop spans 17 amino acids. Germline CDR1 reads SGHTS; CDR2 reads YDEGEE. Material for sequencing was peripheral blood. The receptor was derived from a human donor in a cohort sampled during active COVID-19. This rearrangement joins TRBV5-8 to TRBJ2-7; 13 nucleotides line up with TRBD2. CDR3 amino acids: CASSPGLAGDLYYEQYF. The CDR3 nucleotides are TGTGCCAGCAGCCCCGGACTAGCGGGAGACCTATACTACGAGCAGTACTTC.